The clone carrying this TCR beta chain was seen ten or more times. Its antigen remains unidentified. As the method for making TCR beta libraries, quantitative 5'-RACE with molecular barcodes was used. TCRdb re-called the 5' RACE reads through MiXCR, storing one row per CDR3 protein. The sample contains some 140,000 distinct CDR3 sequences, roughly 8% of which appear only once. This sample was included in a study of CD8 T cells in ankylosing spondylitis. Findings and caveats of the study: The disease-linked clones had a CD8+ phenotype and low blood frequencies. Disease-linked clones were reportedly significantly enriched in matched ankylosing spondylitis synovial fluid. Blood from ankylosing spondylitis patients appeared to carry a characteristic roughly 8-variant TCR beta motif.

Germline assignment: CDR1 SEHNR and CDR2 FQNEAQ (reference sequence). The CDR3 totals 15 residues. V was pared by 5 bases and J by 4 bases, with 9 bases of the junction left unmatched. The receptor was isolated from a male donor with ankylosing spondylitis. Sequencing input: synovial fluid, either unsorted or a sorted T cell fraction (not recorded which). V and J are TRBV7-9 and TRBJ2-5, with TRBD1 matching over 8 bases. The CDR3 here is CASSTGTGNTETQYF. The CDR3 DNA follows: TGTGCCAGCAGCACGGGGACAGGAAACACAGAGACCCAGTACTTC.